One sample yielded the 18 T cell receptor beta chains listed below, sequenced in a study of blood T cells in healthy people across ages. A J-beta primer mix and a sample-barcoded 5' primer were used in a second PCR of roughly 6 to 12 cycles. TCRdb itself ran the 5' RACE reads through MiXCR, one entry per CDR3 protein. The repertoire has just over 1 million distinct CDR3 sequences, more than 40% of them found once; the top ten carry under 20%. Sequenced material: blood. Source of these receptors: a woman aged 60-70 years in good health.

This clonotype was seen at least ten times. The chain couples TRBV9 to TRBJ2-7; 7 bases agree with TRBD1. With V trimmed by 2 bases and J by 0 bases, 2 bases remained unmatched. The CDR3 totals 14 residues. The germline gives CDR1 SGDLS, CDR2 YYNGEE. CDR3 DNA sequence: TGTGCCAGCAGCGTGGGGACAGCCTCCTACGAGCAGTACTTC. The encoded protein is CASSVGTASYEQYF.

This clonotype has a handful of counts. The chain joins TRBV9 to TRBJ2-1, with unresolved D. The CDR3 has 14 residues. CDR1 SGDLS and CDR2 YYNGEE come from the germline V gene. V was pared by 0 bases and J by 9 bases, with 13 bases between. The CDR3 protein is CASSVATKRSEQFF. The CDR3 region has the DNA TGTGCCAGCAGCGTAGCTACGAAGCGTTCTGAGCAGTTCTTC.

The J gene is TRBJ1-2, the V gene TRBV6-1; D is ambiguous. This CDR3 spans 13 amino acids. Deletions cut 7 bases from V and 8 bases from J, with 17 bases between. Germline assignment: CDR1 MNHNS and CDR2 SASEGT. The CDR3 protein is CASTLSVGGGYTF. The CDR3 bases are TGTGCCAGCACCCTATCCGTCGGAGGCGGCTACACCTTC.

The table lists this clonotype with a few counts. V usage is TRBV10-1 and J usage is TRBJ2-5; D not certain. V gave up 0 bases and J gave up 1 base, with 15 bases separating them. Germline values: CDR1 WNHNN, CDR2 SYGVQD (reference sequence). This CDR3 region has 17 residues. CDR3 loop: CASSESPDPGAQETQYF. The CDR3 nucleotides read TGCGCCAGCAGTGAGTCTCCGGACCCGGGCGCCCAAGAGACCCAGTACTTC.

Details on this clonotype: An end of the junction does not agree with germline; a read error may underlie this. The V call is TRBV7-2, the J call TRBJ1-2; D not resolved. There are 14 residues in the CDR3. Germline V CDR1 and CDR2: SGHTA, FQGNSA. The CDR3 DNA sequence: TGTGCTAGCAGCCCCCCCCGGCGTCCTAATGGCTACACCTTC. This encodes CASSPPRRPNGYTF.

The sample holds many counts of this clonotype. V is TRBV20-1 and J is TRBJ2-5, with no clear D. The germline CDR1 and CDR2 sequences are DFQATT and SNEGSKA (reference sequence). This CDR3 region has 19 residues. The V and J ends lost 1 base and 1 base respectively, with 25 bases between them. The CDR3 coding sequence is TGCAGTGCTAGAGTAGTAAGGTCCCCACTGCGAACACCCCAAGAGACCCAGTACTTC. Protein sequence: CSARVVRSPLRTPQETQYF.

The chain couples TRBV18 to TRBJ2-3, with D possibly being TRBD1 (5 bases). Germline CDR1 is KGHSH and CDR2 is LQKENI. V lost 4 bases to trimming and J lost 6 bases, with 17 bases between them. The CDR3 is 15 amino acids. The CDR3 DNA is TGTGCCAGCTCACAAGACGGCAGGGCTCTGGATACGCAGTATTTT. Translated: CASSQDGRALDTQYF.

V and J are TRBV7-3 and TRBJ2-2, with 11 bases fitting TRBD2. V dropped 3 bases and J dropped 5; count of bases not matched to a gene: 2. The CDR3 is 15 amino acids. Germline lookup yields CDR1 SGHTA and CDR2 FQGTGA. The CDR3 coding sequence is TGTGCCAGCAGCTTTAGCGGGAGGGATACCGGGGAGCTGTTTTTT. Amino acids: CASSFSGRDTGELFF.

The chain joins TRBV29-1 to TRBJ2-1; 11 bases match TRBD2. V gave up 4 bases and J gave up 9 bases; unmatched junction bases: 14. The CDR3 consists of 16 residues. The V gene's germline CDR1 is SQVTM and CDR2 ANQGSEA. CDR3 protein: CSVGVASGRKVREQFF. The CDR3 DNA sequence: TGCAGCGTTGGGGTTGCTAGCGGGAGGAAAGTACGTGAGCAGTTCTTC.

V is TRBV7-8 and J is TRBJ2-2, with D maybe TRBD1 (5 bases). The CDR3 is 13 residues long. Trimming removed 1 base from V and 6 bases from J, with 6 bases in between. The germline gives CDR1 SGHVS, CDR2 FQNEAQ. CDR3 DNA: TGTGCCAGCAGCTTAGTAGGGGCCGGGGAGCTGTTTTTT. Translating gives CASSLVGAGELFF.

V gene TRBV14 combines with J gene TRBJ2-1; D ambiguous. The CDR3 extends over 12 amino acids. The V gene lost 2 bases and the J gene lost 10 bases, with 9 bases spanning the gap. Germline lookup yields CDR1 SGHDN and CDR2 FVKESK. CDR3 nucleotide sequence: TGTGCCAGCAGCCAAACTCAGAGGGAGCAGTTCTTC. It specifies CASSQTQREQFF.

This clonotype came up a few times. Here the CDR3 reads CASSPPEGRTDTQYF. The CDR3 DNA reads as TGTGCCAGCAGCCCACCCGAGGGGCGCACAGATACGCAGTATTTT. The chain couples TRBV7-9 to TRBJ2-3; the D call may be TRBD1 or TRBD2 (5 bases each). Trimming cost V 5 bases and J 1 base, with 13 bases left between them. The CDR3 covers 15 residues. Germline V gene sequence: CDR1 SEHNR, CDR2 FQNEAQ (reference sequence).

This rearrangement joins TRBV29-1 to TRBJ2-1; no firm D call. The CDR3 length is 13 residues. V lost 0 bases and J lost 0, with 3 bases in between. Germline-derived CDR1 and CDR2 are SQVTM and ANQGSEA. CDR3 amino acids: CSVEDRSYNEQFF. The CDR3 nucleotides read TGCAGCGTTGAAGATCGCTCCTACAATGAGCAGTTCTTC.

The rearrangement joins TRBV27 to TRBJ2-7; 8 nucleotides line up with TRBD2. The CDR3 is 16 residues long. Germline V gives CDR1 MNHEY, CDR2 SMNVEV (reference sequence). The V and J ends lost 1 base and 7 bases, in that order; junction bases with no gene match: 12. CDR3 protein: CASSLYTGGPHNEQYF. The CDR3 DNA reads TGTGCCAGCAGTTTATATACGGGGGGGCCCCACAATGAGCAGTACTTC.

The V and J genes are TRBV5-1 and TRBJ2-7, with 13 bases fitting TRBD2. The germline V gene has CDR1 SGHRS and CDR2 YFSETQ. Unmatched junction bases numbered 9, after V lost 4 bases and J lost 2 bases. The CDR3 is made up of 17 amino acids. DNA of the CDR3: TGCGCCAGCAGCCGGGGACTAGCGGGATCCGAGACCTACGAGCAGTACTTC. It is translated as CASSRGLAGSETYEQYF.

This clonotype was detected only a few times. V and J are TRBV25-1 and TRBJ1-2; 8 bases line up with TRBD1. This CDR3 spans 12 amino acids. V trimming: 11 bases; J trimming: 6 bases; junction bases outside the gene matches: 8. Germline V gene data show CDR1 as MGHDK and CDR2 as SYGVNS. For the CDR3, the DNA is TGTGCCGTTGCAGGGGGCGCCGATGGCTACACCTTC. It yields the protein CAVAGGADGYTF.

The chain joins TRBV4-1 to TRBJ1-2; D might be TRBD1 (6 bases). The V and J ends lost 0 bases and 3 bases respectively, with 23 bases between them. The CDR3 loop spans 19 amino acids. Germline loops: CDR1 MGHRA, CDR2 YSYEKL. The CDR3 loop is CASSQDQVVGAGVDYGYTF. The CDR3 nucleotides are TGCGCCAGCAGCCAAGATCAAGTGGTGGGGGCAGGGGTGGACTATGGCTACACCTTC.

This clonotype appeared many times. The chain is built from TRBV30 and TRBJ1-5; D gene unclear. The CDR3 loop spans 13 amino acids. V lost 0 bases to trimming and J lost 7 bases, with 10 bases between them. Per the germline V gene, CDR1 is GTSNPN and CDR2 is SVGIG (reference sequence). As DNA, the CDR3 is TGTGCCTGGAGTGTACAAAGGCAGCAGCCCCAGCATTTT. Amino acid sequence: CAWSVQRQQPQHF.